What follows are 32 T cell receptor beta chains derived from one specimen sequenced in a study of cytomegalovirus exposure and HLA in healthy donors. The PCR contained 60 Vbeta and 13 Jbeta primers. The table came from immunoSEQ multiplex PCR; TCRdb's copy has only in-frame clones and leaves some out. The repertoire consists of 100,000 or so clones, with under 70% occurring once and the leading ten covering 2% to 3%. The sample comprised PBMCs. Receptors originate from a man aged 50-60 years in good health and CMV-seronegative.

Written as DNA, the CDR3 is TGTGCCAGCAGCCGTCGGCGGGGTCTCATCCTTTTCGGGGTTTACGAGCAGTACTTC. Protein sequence: CASSRRRGLILFGVYEQYF. This chain uses TRBV5-6 with TRBJ2-7, with a possible D match to TRBD2 (6 bases). Trimming cost V 4 bases and J 4 bases, with 30 bases left between them. Germline CDR1 SGHDT, CDR2 YYEEEE. CDR3 length: 19 residues.

The CDR3 protein is CASSLEGATDTQYF. CDR3 coding DNA: TGCGCCAGCAGCTTGGAGGGGGCCACAGATACGCAGTATTTT. The genes are TRBV5-1 and TRBJ2-3; TRBD1 aligns across 7 bases. The germline gives CDR1 SGHRS, CDR2 YFSETQ. The CDR3 sequence is 14 residues long. J was trimmed by 2 bases and V by 0 bases; bases with no gene match: 0.

This chain uses TRBV28 with TRBJ1-3; D is perhaps TRBD1 (6 bases). The V and J ends lost 3 bases and 0 bases respectively, with 18 bases between them. This CDR3 has 18 residues. Germline loops: CDR1 MDHEN, CDR2 SYDVKM. The CDR3 loop is CASSFGTRRQVSGNTIYF. CDR3 coding DNA: TGTGCCAGCAGTTTCGGGACCCGACGACAGGTCTCTGGAAACACCATATATTTT. The full variable domain, completed using reference TRBV28 and TRBJ1-3, is DVKVTQSSRYLVKRTGEKVFLECVQDMDHENMFWYRQDPGLGLRLIYFSYDVKMKEKGDIPEGYSVSREKKERFSLILESASTNQTSMYLCASSFGTRRQVSGNTIYFGEGSWLTVV.

The chain links TRBV28 to TRBJ1-3, with D perhaps matching TRBD1 (6 bases). Trimming stripped 2 bases from V and 0 bases from J, with 14 bases between. The CDR3 has 17 residues. Germline assignment: CDR1 MDHEN and CDR2 SYDVKM. CDR3 coding DNA: TGTGCCAGCAGTTTAACCCCGGGACACAGCTCTGGAAACACCATATATTTT. Translated: CASSLTPGHSSGNTIYF. The variable domain in full, completed from reference TRBV28 and TRBJ1-3, reads DVKVTQSSRYLVKRTGEKVFLECVQDMDHENMFWYRQDPGLGLRLIYFSYDVKMKEKGDIPEGYSVSREKKERFSLILESASTNQTSMYLCASSLTPGHSSGNTIYFGEGSWLTVV.

V is TRBV19 and J is TRBJ1-1; possible D gene TRBD1, 5 bases. Germline V gene sequence: CDR1 LNHDA, CDR2 SQIVND (reference sequence). Trimming shortened V by 7 bases and J by 0 bases, and 18 bases separated the two germline ends. The CDR3 loop spans 16 amino acids. CDR3 coding DNA: TGTGCCAGTACCGGGGATGGGACTAGAATGAACACTGAAGCTTTCTTT. Translated: CASTGDGTRMNTEAFF.

The rearrangement links TRBV9 to TRBJ2-7, with D perhaps matching TRBD1 (5 bases). CDR1 and CDR2 from the germline V gene are SGDLS and YYNGEE. Trimming took off 0 bases at V and 3 bases at J, with 10 bases between the two ends. The CDR3 consists of 14 residues. This chain's CDR3 is CASSVADTIYEQYF. In DNA, the CDR3 is TGTGCCAGCAGCGTAGCGGACACCATCTACGAGCAGTACTTC.

The chain combines TRBV28 with TRBJ2-7; 9 bases are a match to TRBD1. The CDR3 totals 15 residues. Germline-derived CDR1 and CDR2 are MDHEN and SYDVKM. With 5 bases clipped from V and 4 bases from J, the junction kept 9 bases outside the gene matches. The CDR3 here is CASSAGTGNWYEQYF. The CDR3 region has the DNA TGTGCCAGCAGTGCCGGGACAGGGAATTGGTACGAGCAGTACTTC.

This clone appeared a few times. V is TRBV6-4 and J is TRBJ2-5; D call uncertain. CDR3 size: 10 residues. The germline V gene encodes CDR1 MRHNA and CDR2 SNTAGT. V was trimmed by 7 bases and J by 4 bases, leaving 4 bases between them. CDR3 in DNA: TGTGCCAGCACCGGAGAGACCCAGTACTTC. Translation gives CASTGETQYF.

This chain uses TRBV7-9 with TRBJ1-1; perhaps TRBD1 as D (6 bases). Trimming took 5 bases from V and 2 from J, leaving 18 bases between them. CDR1 and CDR2 from the germline V gene are SEHNR and FQNEAQ (reference sequence). This CDR3 is built from 16 residues. The CDR3 region is CASSPRGGSSNTEAFF. The CDR3 DNA sequence: TGTGCCAGCAGCCCAAGGGGGGGCAGTTCAAACACTGAAGCTTTCTTT.

J is TRBJ1-2 and V is TRBV28; D unresolved. Trimming took 8 bases from V and 7 from J, leaving 20 bases between them. Per germline, CDR1 MDHEN and CDR2 SYDVKM. There are 14 residues in the CDR3. The CDR3, as DNA: TGTGCCAGCTTATATGGAGGGCCCAAGAGTGGCTACACCTTC. Translated, it gives CASLYGGPKSGYTF.

The table lists this clone with a few counts. The missing conserved phenylalanine or tryptophan at the end of this CDR3 makes a read error likely. No DNA is shown, since the ends of the CDR3 on it are uncertain; the CDR3 is the one TCRdb lists. This sequence joins TRBV6-1 and TRBJ2-4; the table's D call TRBD1 went unverified against the DNA. The CDR3 is made up of 11 amino acids, end residues included. In germline, CDR1 is MNHNS, CDR2 SASEGT. The CDR3 protein is CASSEAAQVTL.

The chain joins TRBV18 to TRBJ1-2, with D hard to call. V was clipped by 5 bases and J by 4 bases, with 8 bases between them. Germline V gives CDR1 KGHSH, CDR2 LQKENI. This CDR3 spans 12 amino acids. The CDR3 reads CASSAGTYGYTF. DNA for the CDR3: TGTGCCAGCTCAGCGGGTACCTATGGCTACACCTTC. Based on the CDR3 plus reference TRBV18 and TRBJ1-2, the full variable domain is NAGVMQNPRHLVRRRGQEARLRCSPMKGHSHVYWYRQLPEEGLKFMVYLQKENIIDESGMPKERFSAEFPKEGPSILRIQQVVRGDSAAYFCASSAGTYGYTFGSGTRLTVV.

This chain connects TRBV7-9 to TRBJ2-7, with 7 positions matching TRBD2. With V trimmed by 4 bases and J by 6 bases, 9 bases remained unmatched. The germline V gene has CDR1 SEHNR and CDR2 FQNEAQ (reference sequence). CDR3 length equals 14 residues. For the CDR3, the DNA is TGTGCCAGCAGCTCGACTTGGGGACTATTCGAGCAGTACTTC. It is translated as CASSSTWGLFEQYF.

The chain is built from TRBV7-9 and TRBJ2-1, with TRBD2 matching over 12 bases. The germline CDR1 and CDR2 sequences are SEHNR and FQNEAQ (reference sequence). The CDR3 spans 14 residues. J lost 9 bases, V lost 5 bases, and 5 bases had no gene match. Here the CDR3 reads CASSRGLAGLEQFF. The CDR3 coding sequence is TGTGCCAGCAGCCGCGGACTAGCGGGACTTGAGCAGTTCTTC.

This clone was seen a single time. This chain connects TRBV5-6 to TRBJ2-1; 10 positions match TRBD2. Germline trimming cut 8 bases from V and 5 bases from J; bases unmatched to any gene: 10. The CDR3 is made up of 15 amino acids. Germline lookup yields CDR1 SGHDT and CDR2 YYEEEE. This CDR3 is CASTPGTSENNEQFF. CDR3 nucleotide sequence: TGTGCCAGTACACCCGGGACTAGCGAAAACAATGAGCAGTTCTTC.

The chain has TRBV27 and TRBJ1-5; weak D call: TRBD1 (6 bases). The V gene's germline CDR1 is MNHEY and CDR2 SMNVEV (reference sequence). V lost 3 bases to trimming and J lost 0 bases, with 15 bases between them. This CDR3 region has 17 residues. The CDR3 loop reads CASSFRRTVNSNQPQHF. The CDR3, as DNA: TGTGCCAGCAGTTTCCGACGGACAGTTAATAGCAATCAGCCCCAGCATTTT.

The gene calls are TRBV2 and TRBJ2-7, with D possibly matching TRBD1 (6 bases). The V end lost 7 bases, the J end lost 1 base, and 14 bases lay between the germline ends. The CDR3 contains 14 residues. Germline CDR1 SNHLY, CDR2 FYNNEI. This chain's CDR3 is CASTTDRYSYEQYF. The CDR3 coding sequence is TGTGCCAGCACAACGGACAGATATTCCTACGAGCAGTACTTC.

This clone occurred a few times. The chain links TRBV28 to TRBJ2-5, with D maybe TRBD2 (6 bases). The CDR3 length is 14 residues. The V and J ends lost 5 bases and 5 bases respectively, with 15 bases between them. Germline lookup yields CDR1 MDHEN and CDR2 SYDVKM. As DNA, the CDR3 is TGTGCCAGCAGTACCTCGGACGGGAGTGAGACCCAGTACTTC. It codes for CASSTSDGSETQYF. The full variable domain, completed using reference TRBV28 and TRBJ2-5, is DVKVTQSSRYLVKRTGEKVFLECVQDMDHENMFWYRQDPGLGLRLIYFSYDVKMKEKGDIPEGYSVSREKKERFSLILESASTNQTSMYLCASSTSDGSETQYFGPGTRLLVL.

The V gene is TRBV7-2, the J gene TRBJ2-1; 11 positions agree with TRBD2. This CDR3 region has 16 residues. Germline loops: CDR1 SGHTA, CDR2 FQGNSA. Trimming removed 6 bases from V and 4 bases from J; junction bases left unmatched: 8. The CDR3 DNA follows: TGTGCCAGCAGGGCTAGCGGGGGGTCTACTTACAATGAGCAGTTCTTC. Translated, it gives CASRASGGSTYNEQFF.

The rearrangement joins TRBV2 to TRBJ2-5; D is unresolved. The DNA end lines up better with TRBJ2-7; the J call may be wrong. The CDR3 is 13 residues long. CDR1 and CDR2 from the germline V gene are SNHLY and FYNNEI. CDR3 amino acids: CAITTQSSYEQYF. DNA of the CDR3: TGTGCCATCACAACACAGAGCTCCTACGAGCAGTACTTC.

The sample holds a few counts of this clone. The rearrangement links TRBV18 to TRBJ1-4; TRBD1 agrees at 7 bases. The germline V gene has CDR1 KGHSH and CDR2 LQKENI. The CDR3 has 14 amino acids. Trimming cost V 8 bases and J 6 bases; bases outside gene matches: 9. In DNA, the CDR3 is TGTGCCAGCAACGCGGGGACAGCGGATGAAAAACTGTTTTTT. Protein product: CASNAGTADEKLFF.

This chain connects TRBV7-9 to TRBJ1-2; 10 nucleotides agree with TRBD1. The CDR3 runs to 14 residues. V trimming: 1 base; J trimming: 12 bases; junction bases outside the gene matches: 8. Germline V gene lookup returns CDR1 SEHNR and CDR2 FQNEAQ (reference sequence). CDR3 protein: CASSLVGQGKSDTF. In nucleotides, the CDR3 is TGTGCCAGCAGCTTAGTGGGACAGGGGAAGAGTGACACCTTC.

The chain employs TRBV19 and TRBJ2-7; no clear D gene. The CDR3 has 15 amino acids. Trimming cost V 1 base and J 6 bases, with 16 bases left between them. Germline CDR1 reads LNHDA; CDR2 reads SQIVND (reference sequence). This CDR3 reads CASSIVAESTGEQYF. CDR3 DNA: TGTGCCAGTAGTATAGTTGCGGAGTCGACTGGCGAGCAGTACTTC.

The chain joins TRBV27 to TRBJ2-7, with 7 positions matching TRBD1. There are 14 residues in the CDR3. Germline values: CDR1 MNHEY, CDR2 SMNVEV (reference sequence). The V and J ends lost 5 bases and 7 bases, in that order; junction bases with no gene match: 11. The CDR3 sequence is CASSATGDPWEQYF. In nucleotides, the CDR3 is TGTGCCAGCAGTGCAACAGGGGACCCGTGGGAGCAGTACTTC.

The gene calls are TRBV27 and TRBJ2-7, with D possibly TRBD2 on 6 matching bases. Germline V gene data show CDR1 as MNHEY and CDR2 as SMNVEV (reference sequence). The CDR3 has 15 amino acids. The V end was cut by 5 bases, the J end by 4 bases, with 18 bases between. The CDR3 DNA follows: TGTGCCAGCAGTCCCTCGGGTAGCGGAGAGTACGAGCAGTACTTC. It is translated as CASSPSGSGEYEQYF.

The CDR3 loop is CASGAGGSPLHF. The CDR3 DNA follows: TGTGCCAGCGGGGCAGGGGGCTCACCCCTCCACTTT. The chain has TRBV6-5 and TRBJ1-6; the match to TRBD1 covers 8 bases. The J segment lost 10 bases and the V segment lost 8 bases, leaving 4 bases of the junction unmatched. The CDR3 contains 12 residues. In germline, CDR1 is MNHEY, CDR2 SVGAGI.

The J gene is TRBJ1-2, the V gene TRBV6-5; 7 bases match TRBD1. The CDR3 runs to 14 residues. Germline CDR1 and CDR2: MNHEY and SVGAGI. Trimming cost V 6 bases and J 8 bases; bases outside gene matches: 12. The CDR3 DNA is TGTGCCAGCAGCTCCGGACAGGTTATGTACGGCTACACCTTC. Amino acid sequence: CASSSGQVMYGYTF.

The chain couples TRBV13 to TRBJ2-1, with TRBD2 identical over 7 bases. V was pared by 1 base and J by 9 bases, with 9 bases of the junction left unmatched. This CDR3 is built from 15 residues. Per germline, CDR1 PRHDT and CDR2 FYEKMQ (reference sequence). CDR3 loop: CASSLATSRDGEQFF. The CDR3 DNA is TGTGCCAGCAGCTTAGCGACTAGCCGGGATGGTGAGCAGTTCTTC.

A note on this clone: The identical CDR3 is also encoded by other nucleotide sequences in the sample. The V and J genes are TRBV18 and TRBJ2-7; maybe TRBD2 (6 bases). Trimming left V 3 bases short and J 2 bases short, with 8 bases between. Looked up from germline, CDR1 is KGHSH and CDR2 is LQKENI. The CDR3 covers 13 residues. The CDR3 is CASSPGGTYEQYF. CDR3 sequence (DNA): TGTGCCAGCTCACCGGGGGGAACCTACGAGCAGTACTTC.

V gene TRBV28 combines with J gene TRBJ2-6, with D tentatively TRBD1 (6 bases). V was trimmed by 6 bases and J by 4 bases, leaving 13 bases between them. The CDR3 totals 15 residues. Germline V gene lookup returns CDR1 MDHEN and CDR2 SYDVKM. The CDR3 DNA is TGTGCCAGCAGCTCTGGGGGCTCAGGGGCCAACGTCCTGACTTTC. This codes for CASSSGGSGANVLTF.

The rearrangement links TRBV5-8 to TRBJ2-7; tentatively, D is TRBD1 (6 bases). The CDR3 is 14 residues long. Germline V gives CDR1 SGHTS, CDR2 YDEGEE. Trimming shortened V by 4 bases and J by 6 bases, and 17 bases separated the two germline ends. The CDR3 sequence: CASSVTGALGEQYF. The CDR3 DNA sequence: TGTGCCAGCAGCGTGACAGGAGCATTGGGCGAGCAGTACTTC.

The table lists this clone with a few counts. The chain joins TRBV13 to TRBJ1-5; TRBD1 is a possible D gene (5 bases). V was clipped by 4 bases and J by 6 bases, with 10 bases between them. The CDR3 consists of 13 residues. From germline, CDR1 is PRHDT and CDR2 FYEKMQ (reference sequence). The CDR3 sequence: CASSWQGTQPQHF. CDR3 nucleotide sequence: TGTGCCAGCAGCTGGCAGGGCACTCAGCCCCAGCATTTT.